This TCR beta chain was recovered during a study of blood T cell repertoires in COVID-19. About the study: PBMCs, B-cell-depleted T cells, or T cells provided the cDNA or gDNA that made up the material.

This CDR3 comprises 13 residues. J was trimmed by 6 bases and V by 0 bases; bases with no gene match: 1. Germline V gene sequence: CDR1 SGHNT, CDR2 YYREEE (reference sequence). Original methodology: Estimated nucleated cell counts came from reference gene primer amplification. TCRdb keeps only in-frame clones here, not all; method: immunoSEQ multiplex PCR. The D gene and trimming were derived from the DNA, and the V and J assignments and clone size from that table. The profile shows about 91,000 clones, around 88% of them singletons. The sequence derives from a woman in her 70s with acute or convalescent COVID-19. The V call is TRBV5-4, the J call TRBJ2-3; 7 nucleotides align to TRBD2. Material for sequencing was peripheral blood. CDR3 nucleotide sequence: TGTGCCAGCAGCTTGGGACTAGCTGATACGCAGTATTTT. It specifies CASSLGLADTQYF.